This T cell receptor (beta chain) was identified in a study of T-cell memory formation after mild COVID-19. Overall study: TCR clusters were largely donor specific. Whole-study results and caveats: Some SARS-CoV-2-responding clones were already detected in memory before infection. For contracting clones, CD4+ ones sat mainly in CM and EM, CD8+ in EMRA. There was no confirmation that second-wave clones peaking on day 37 were SARS-CoV-2 specific.

The table lists this clonotype with a few counts. Its antigen is not identified. In TCRdb, the 5' RACE reads were re-called with MiXCR into one record per CDR3 protein. Of around 200,000 distinct CDR3 sequences listed, roughly a tenth are singletons. V gave up 2 bases and J gave up 4 bases; unmatched junction bases: 2. The length of the CDR3 is 14 residues. CDR1 LGHNA and CDR2 YSLEER come from the germline V gene. The chain employs TRBV4-3 and TRBJ2-3, with TRBD1 matching 8 bases. The sample taken for sequencing was PBMCs or a T cell subset sorted from them (not recorded which). The receptor was derived from a man aged 18 to 29 who had mild COVID-19 (a few samples of this study predate the infection). Cell type and time point are not known. The CDR3 region has the DNA TGCGCCAGCAGCCAACCGGGACAGGCAGATACGCAGTATTTT. Translated: CASSQPGQADTQYF.